The source of this TCR beta chain is a study of cytomegalovirus exposure and HLA in healthy donors. Study context: An earlier analysis identified some 110 million unique TCR beta sequences in about 170 million T cells. Study outcomes and limitations: In a later analysis, donors in an Asian-associated ancestry cluster reportedly had fewer N-insertions in productive TCRs than the cohort mean. Confirmation was obtained in vitro that a few CMV-associated chains are specific for CMV antigens. It was reported that TCR beta sequences correctly inferred the HLA-A and HLA-B alleles for most subjects.

Points on this clone: Its antigen is not known.

Both 60 Vbeta primers and 13 Jbeta primers went into the PCR. Produced via immunoSEQ multiplex PCR; TCRdb's table is partial and in-frame only. The repertoire holds about 110,000 clones, with about three quarters as singletons. The CDR3 runs 15 residues. The ends were cut back, 0 bases at V and 2 bases at J, with 12 bases in the middle. Germline CDR1 reads SGHNT; CDR2 reads YYREEE (reference sequence). The chain recombines TRBV5-4 with TRBJ2-7, with D perhaps matching TRBD2 (5 bases). This TCR came from a woman aged 40 to 50 in good health and CMV-seropositive. Sequences were obtained from PBMCs. The CDR3 DNA follows: TGTGCCAGCAGCTTGGACGGCGGGCAAACCTACGAGCAGTACTTC. Protein product: CASSLDGGQTYEQYF.